This paragraph reports one T cell receptor beta chain. As yet, its antigen is unknown. Repertoires were generated with immunoSEQ multiplex PCR, while TCRdb's copy carries only in-frame clones and drops some. The data contain 35,000 to 50,000 clones, about 86% of them singletons. This sample stems from a study of OX40 agonist ivuxolimab in advanced cancers. As for the study in general: An anti-OX40 (CD134) antibody with agonistic activity, ivuxolimab, was administered to patients.

General study findings and limits: Mean expanded clone counts were higher in CD8+ than CD4+ T cells.

The CDR3 runs 15 residues. The germline V gene has CDR1 LGHNA and CDR2 YSLEER. The J segment lost 2 bases and the V segment lost 0 bases, leaving 4 bases of the junction unmatched. The chain combines TRBV4-3 with TRBJ2-7; 7 nucleotides align to TRBD1. The input for sequencing was CD4+ or CD8+ T cells sorted from blood, taken in a trial of the OX40 agonist ivuxolimab. The TCR comes from an adult with an advanced solid tumor such as melanoma, head and neck, liver or kidney cancer. The CDR3 loop reads CASSQDNRGAYEQYF. Here the CDR3 DNA reads TGCGCCAGCAGCCAAGACAACAGGGGAGCCTACGAGCAGTACTTC.